These T cell receptor beta chains were read from a single sample in a study of cytomegalovirus exposure and HLA in healthy donors. Some clones are missing from TCRdb's copy, which holds only in-frame ones; the method was immunoSEQ multiplex PCR. The sample shows some 120,000 clones, about four fifths of them seen only once. The sequencing sample was made of PBMCs. The receptors originated from a man between 18 and 35 years old in good health and CMV-seronegative. Each CDR3 is given with its conserved first and last residue. Fields, in order: V gene, clone size, D gene, J gene, CDR3 protein, CDR3 DNA. A D gene is named only where the DNA matches it firmly. Only part of the rows carry a size: once, few, many, or a class if the clone is expanded.

TRBV6-6	NA	TRBD1	TRBJ1-1	CASSRDRVGFF	TGTGCCAGCAGTAGGGACAGGGTGGGTTTCTTT
TRBV2	NA	TRBD1	TRBJ2-7	CASSRDRGSYEQYF	TGTGCCAGCAGCCGGGACAGGGGGTCCTACGAGCAGTACTTC
TRBV7-2	NA	NA	TRBJ2-5	CASSRRGGGEETQYF	TGTGCCAGCAGCCGGAGGGGGGGTGGGGAAGAGACCCAGTACTTC
TRBV18	NA	TRBD2	TRBJ2-5	CASSPQRGGPQETQYF	TGTGCCAGCTCACCACAGCGGGGGGGCCCCCAAGAGACCCAGTACTTC
TRBV5-1	NA	TRBD2	TRBJ2-3	CASSPPTSGGTNTQYF	TGCGCCAGCAGCCCCCCGACTAGCGGGGGGACCAATACGCAGTATTTT
TRBV4-1	once	TRBD1	TRBJ2-4	CASSQVGQDKNIQYF	TGCGCCAGCAGCCAAGTGGGACAGGATAAAAACATTCAGTACTTC
TRBV6-4	NA	NA	TRBJ1-1	CASRPLGGDTEAFF	TGTGCCAGCAGACCCCTAGGAGGGGACACTGAAGCTTTCTTT
TRBV27	NA	TRBD1	TRBJ2-7	CASSRTGGEDYEQYF	TGTGCCAGCAGTCGGACAGGGGGCGAAGACTACGAGCAGTACTTC
TRBV7-9	NA	TRBD2	TRBJ2-6	CASSLPVGGFGANVLTF	TGTGCCAGCAGCTTACCCGTCGGGGGGTTCGGGGCCAACGTCCTGACTTTC
TRBV7-3	NA	TRBD2	TRBJ2-3	CASSLTASGGASTDTQYF	TGTGCCAGCAGCTTAACGGCTAGCGGGGGAGCTAGCACAGATACGCAGTATTTT
TRBV27	NA	TRBD2	TRBJ2-5	CASSQAGGQETQYF	TGTGCCAGCAGTCAAGCGGGGGGACAAGAGACCCAGTACTTC
TRBV5-6	once	NA	TRBJ1-5	CASSLLNEQPQHF	TGTGCCAGCAGCTTATTGAACGAGCAGCCCCAGCATTTT
TRBV29-1	NA	NA	TRBJ2-7	CSVGPPLGLHYEQYF	TGCAGCGTTGGACCCCCTTTGGGCCTGCACTACGAGCAGTACTTC
TRBV2	NA	TRBD2	TRBJ2-7	CASSMGGTSYEQYF	TGTGCCAGCAGCATGGGGGGGACCTCGTACGAGCAGTACTTC
TRBV7-3	NA	TRBD1	TRBJ1-2	CASSLTGTAGSGYTF	TGTGCCAGCAGCTTAACAGGGACAGCAGGGTCGGGCTACACCTTC
TRBV14	NA	NA	TRBJ1-1	CASSQTANTEAFF	TGTGCCAGCAGCCAAACAGCGAACACTGAAGCTTTCTTT
TRBV2	NA	NA	TRBJ2-3	CASSEPWTGVSTDTQYF	TGTGCCAGCAGTGAACCCTGGACCGGGGTCAGCACAGATACGCAGTATTTT
TRBV7-2	NA	TRBD1	TRBJ1-2	CASSSGQGAQNGYTF	TGTGCCAGCAGCTCGGGACAGGGGGCGCAAAATGGCTACACCTTC
TRBV5-1	NA	NA	TRBJ2-7	CASSPRPGTYEQYF	TGCGCCAGCAGCCCCCGGCCAGGTACGTACGAGCAGTACTTC
TRBV11-2	NA	TRBD1	TRBJ1-1	CASSRDRGREAFF	TGTGCCAGCAGCAGGGACAGGGGGCGTGAAGCTTTCTTT
TRBV13	NA	NA	TRBJ1-1	CASTFVAENTEAFF	TGTGCCAGCACTTTCGTGGCCGAGAACACTGAAGCTTTCTTT
TRBV9	NA	NA	TRBJ2-3	CASSPRDWLATDTQYF	TGTGCCAGCAGCCCGCGCGATTGGCTAGCCACCGATACGCAGTATTTT
TRBV6-5	NA	TRBD1	TRBJ1-2	CASMTGTNYGYTF	TGTGCCAGCATGACAGGGACGAACTATGGCTACACCTTC
TRBV5-4	NA	TRBD1	TRBJ1-4	CASSKGQASNEKLFF	TGTGCCAGCAGCAAAGGACAGGCCAGTAATGAAAAACTGTTTTTT
TRBV7-9	NA	NA	TRBJ2-1	CASSPDWNEQFF	TGTGCCAGCAGCCCGGACTGGAATGAGCAGTTCTTC
TRBV6-1	few	NA	TRBJ1-1	CASSSEGDLNTEAFF	TGTGCCAGCAGTAGCGAGGGGGATTTGAACACTGAAGCTTTCTTT
TRBV4-2	NA	TRBD1	TRBJ1-2	CASSQEIGGAGLYTF	TGTGCCAGCAGCCAAGAAATAGGGGGCGCGGGCCTCTACACCTTC